This entry describes one T cell receptor (delta chain). This clone was counted between two and nine times. There is no known antigen for this receptor. One base away there is no much larger clone; base qualities are not given. Infants were enrolled after their mothers, pregnant women receiving prenatal care in Kampala, Uganda, were recruited, and documentation of maternal HIV status was required. Weekly visits were made to families, and infant clinical information, oral swabs and peripheral blood were collected beginning at 6 weeks of age and every 4 months thereafter. Blood was drawn into heparin tubes, and PBMC were separated by Ficoll-Paque density gradient centrifugation and then cryopreserved. This entry comes from a study of delta chains in infants with herpesvirus infections (dated by TCRdb to 2022 to 2025). About the investigation overall: To characterize gammadelta T cell responses to primary cytomegalovirus (CMV) infection, researchers prospectively followed a birth cohort of Ugandan infants starting at birth. The study looked for a public fetal Vdelta1/Vgamma8 gammadelta TCR clonotype in infants infected with CMV after birth. gammadelta TCRs were sequenced from PBMC obtained from roughly 18 CMV-infected infants (one congenitally infected) and several CMV-uninfected infants for whom sufficient sample was available. By approximate age, the infant blood samples fell into groups of 1.5, 4, 8 and 12 months. Previously published Belgian fetal and cord blood gammadelta TCR data were added only for comparison and were not generated in this cohort. The investigation overall reported the following: Detection of the public clonotype was limited to the first time point after infection, and the public clonotype was not found in uninfected infants or in infants infected after 120 days. In CMV-uninfected infants, the public clonotype might still exist at levels below the detection limit. The public Vdelta1 clonotype was detected in about 20% of the 18 CMV-infected infants, namely three infected postnatally before 120 days of age and the congenitally infected infant. The authors acknowledged a small sample size and a lack of race- or environment-matched controls, because almost all Ugandans acquire CMV before adulthood. The frequency of the public clonotype among Vdelta1 cells appeared to be inversely correlated with age at infection and fell quickly, apparently not lasting beyond roughly two months.

Library prep was done by RT-PCR. TCR cDNA was generated by reverse transcription of PBMC RNA with SuperScript II and gamma-chain- and delta-chain-specific primers. The cDNA was purified with AMPure XP beads, then amplified and indexed with Illumina adapters using the Nextera XT Index Kit. Sequencing of gammadelta TCR libraries was carried out on an Illumina MiSeq using a V2 300-cycle kit. The original methods were these. Using MiXCR v2.1.12, CDR3 sequences were assembled, and reads were mapped onto D, J and V genes obtained from GenBank. Repertoire analyses of the CDR3 clonotypes were performed with VDJtools v1.2.1. TCRdb called clones anew from the public reads via CATT; matching DNA rows were later pooled. For this entry, the V and J calls and clone size follow TCRdb and not the study's own pipeline. In this sample the table shows over 2,500 delta-chain clones, 30% to 40% of which occur a single time. 4.5% to 5% of the sample is in the top ten clones.

Measured from the cysteine to the phenylalanine, the CDR3 is 22 residues long. The kept DNA is CDR3 alone, 66 bases in frame from the first base. V is trimmed back by 2 bases and J by 1 base, and the junction contains 20 bases that no gene match accounts for. The CDR1 and CDR2 encoded by the germline V gene are TSWWSYY and QGS. Sequencing used peripheral blood, obtained at time point 4 of longitudinal follow-up. The rearranged chain carries TRDV1 and TRDJ2; the central 9 bases match TRDD3. This receptor was taken from a human donor who was a Ugandan infant, either HIV-exposed or HIV-unexposed (not recorded which). The bases are TGTGCTCTTGGGGAAATCGAGTCCACTGGGGGAGACAACCAATTTTTGACAGCACAACTCTTCTTT. Protein translation: CALGEIESTGGDNQFLTAQLFF.